The 19 T cell receptor beta chains below were found in one sample sequenced in a study of blood T cell repertoires in COVID-19. Data came from immunoSEQ multiplex PCR; TCRdb stores just in-frame clones and leaves some out. The sample lists approximately 100,000 clones, less than 80% occurring once. Sequenced: peripheral blood. These receptors were collected from an elderly man with COVID-19, enrolled during active disease.

The gene calls are TRBV4-3 and TRBJ1-1; D not resolved. The CDR3 runs to 14 residues. Germline V gene lookup returns CDR1 LGHNA and CDR2 YSLEER. V was shortened by 0 bases and J by 0 bases, with 5 bases between the two germline ends. CDR3 residues: CASSQEALNTEAFF. The CDR3, as DNA: TGCGCCAGCAGCCAAGAAGCGCTGAACACTGAAGCTTTCTTT.

This chain uses TRBV3-1 (or the pseudogene TRBV3-2) with TRBJ2-7; possible D gene TRBD2, 5 bases. This CDR3 region has 12 residues. The V end was cut by 8 bases, the J end by 3 bases, with 11 bases between. The germline V gene encodes CDR1 LGHDT and CDR2 YNNKEL (reference sequence). CDR3: CASEGRRYEQYF. The CDR3 DNA sequence: TGTGCCAGCGAGGGCCGTCGCTACGAGCAGTACTTC.

V is TRBV5-6 and J is TRBJ2-7; no clear D. CDR3 size: 11 residues. CDR1 SGHDT and CDR2 YYEEEE come from the germline V gene. Trimming took 3 bases from V and 6 from J, leaving 7 bases between them. The CDR3 region is CASSYEVEQYF. In DNA, the CDR3 is TGTGCCAGCAGCTATGAGGTCGAGCAGTACTTC.

This clone appeared a single time. J is TRBJ1-2 and V is TRBV19, with D possibly matching TRBD1 (6 bases). V dropped 4 bases and J dropped 4 bases, with 16 bases sitting between them. This CDR3 contains 15 residues. Germline V gives CDR1 LNHDA, CDR2 SQIVND (reference sequence). The CDR3 loop reads CASSTAGGGPYGYTF. The CDR3 DNA reads as TGTGCCAGTAGTACTGCGGGAGGGGGGCCCTATGGCTACACCTTC.

This clone was observed at least ten times. The J gene is TRBJ2-5, the V gene TRBV19; 9 nucleotides match TRBD2. V dropped 3 bases and J dropped 5; count of bases not matched to a gene: 10. Germline V gene lookup returns CDR1 LNHDA and CDR2 SQIVND (reference sequence). CDR3 length: 16 amino acids. The CDR3 sequence is CASSIPSGDGRETQYF. CDR3 nucleotide sequence: TGTGCCAGTAGTATCCCTAGCGGGGACGGTAGGGAGACCCAGTACTTC. The full variable domain, in which reference TRBV19 and TRBJ2-5 provide the parts outside the CDR3, is DGGITQSPKYLFRKEGQNVTLSCEQNLNHDAMYWYRQDPGQGLRLIYYSQIVNDFQKGDIAEGYSVSREKKESFPLTVTSAQKNPTAFYLCASSIPSGDGRETQYFGPGTRLLVL.

This clone appeared a single time. V usage is TRBV18 and J usage is TRBJ2-1; 9 bases are shared with TRBD2. CDR3 length equals 15 residues. After removal of 0 bases from V and 6 bases from J, the junction contained 3 bases not matched to a gene. Germline-derived CDR1 and CDR2 are KGHSH and LQKENI. The DNA of the CDR3 is TGTGCCAGCTCACCACCCGGGACTAGCAGCAATGAGCAGTTCTTC. This gives the protein CASSPPGTSSNEQFF.

The chain carries TRBV6-6 and TRBJ2-7; 10 bases are shared with TRBD2. The CDR3 is 14 amino acids. J lost 3 bases, V lost 8 bases, and 7 bases had no gene match. The germline V gene encodes CDR1 MNHNY and CDR2 SVGAGI (reference sequence). The CDR3 DNA reads TGTGCCAGCCGCCGTACTAGCGGGAACTACGAGCAGTACTTC. This encodes CASRRTSGNYEQYF.

The genes are TRBV4-1 and TRBJ2-3; 8 bases are shared with TRBD2. CDR1 MGHRA and CDR2 YSYEKL come from the germline V gene. This CDR3 region has 16 residues. Trimming took 2 bases from V and 6 from J; bases not matched to a gene: 10. CDR3 nucleotide sequence: TGCGCCAGCAGCCAAAGCGACGGGAGGGCCAGGGATACGCAGTATTTT. This codes for CASSQSDGRARDTQYF.

The V and J genes are TRBV10-3 and TRBJ2-7; D unresolved. Trimming shortened V by 4 bases and J by 2 bases, and 9 bases separated the two germline ends. Germline-derived CDR1 and CDR2 are ENHRY and SYGVKD. The CDR3 contains 13 residues. The CDR3 sequence: CAISGQSPYEQYF. In DNA form, the CDR3 reads TGTGCCATCAGTGGTCAGTCTCCCTACGAGCAGTACTTC.

This clone was found a few times. The CDR3 spells CASSPLAVSSYNEQFF. In nucleotides, the CDR3 is TGTGCCAGTAGTCCCTTAGCGGTAAGCTCCTACAATGAGCAGTTCTTC. This chain joins TRBV19 and TRBJ2-1, with D possibly matching TRBD2 (6 bases). Germline CDR1 LNHDA, CDR2 SQIVND (reference sequence). CDR3 length equals 16 residues. V lost 5 bases and J lost 0, with 14 bases in between.

CDR3 loop: CSVGGTEYGYTF. The CDR3 DNA sequence: TGCAGCGTTGGTGGGACAGAATATGGCTACACCTTC. J is TRBJ1-2 and V is TRBV29-1; 7 nucleotides line up with TRBD1. Germline CDR1 is SQVTM and CDR2 is ANQGSEA. This CDR3 is built from 12 residues. V trimming: 4 bases; J trimming: 5 bases; junction bases outside the gene matches: 4. Supplemented by reference TRBV29-1 and TRBJ1-2, the full variable domain reads SAVISQKPSRDICQRGTSLTIQCQVDSQVTMMFWYRQQPGQSLTLIATANQGSEATYESGFVIDKFPISRPNLTFSTLTVSNMSPEDSSIYLCSVGGTEYGYTFGSGTRLTVV.

V and J are TRBV7-9 and TRBJ2-7; 7 positions match TRBD2. J gave up 7 bases and V 1 base, and 1 base lay outside the gene matches. There are 12 residues in the CDR3. Germline values: CDR1 SEHNR, CDR2 FQNEAQ (reference sequence). This CDR3 is CASSLDGREQYF. CDR3 DNA: TGTGCCAGCAGCTTAGACGGGAGGGAGCAGTACTTC.

The rearrangement uses TRBV7-9 and TRBJ1-5; 7 nucleotides match TRBD1. CDR1 and CDR2 (germline): SEHNR, FQNEAQ (reference sequence). This CDR3 spans 14 amino acids. Losses at the gene ends were 5 bases for V and 3 bases for J; bases not matched to a gene: 4. In nucleotides, the CDR3 is TGTGCCAGCAGCCCCGGACAGGACAATCAGCCCCAGCATTTT. The encoded protein is CASSPGQDNQPQHF.

In DNA form, the CDR3 reads TGTGCCAGCAGCCGAGTGATGACGCCTAGAAGCCAAGAGACCCAGTACTTC. Residues: CASSRVMTPRSQETQYF. The chain carries TRBV4-2 and TRBJ2-5; the D is unclear. The CDR3 consists of 17 residues. Trimming took off 4 bases at V and 1 base at J, with 19 bases between the two ends. Germline CDR1 is LGHNA and CDR2 is YNFKEQ.

The chain combines TRBV28 with TRBJ1-4, with TRBD1 as a possible D gene (5 bases). This CDR3 is built from 15 residues. Per germline, CDR1 MDHEN and CDR2 SYDVKM. V lost 3 bases and J 4 bases, leaving 12 bases between the germline ends. CDR3 in amino acids: CASSLGLGGNEKLFF. The DNA of the CDR3 is TGTGCCAGCAGTTTGGGACTCGGAGGTAATGAAAAACTGTTTTTT.

The chain employs TRBV4-1 and TRBJ2-2; 12 bases match TRBD2. The CDR3 loop spans 15 amino acids. V gave up 6 bases and J gave up 3 bases; unmatched junction bases: 2. The germline CDR1 and CDR2 sequences are MGHRA and YSYEKL. CDR3: CASRRTSGDTGELFF. The CDR3 DNA reads as TGCGCCAGCAGAAGGACTAGCGGGGACACCGGGGAGCTGTTTTTT.

This clone was seen a few times. J is TRBJ2-3 and V is TRBV13; 7 bases fit TRBD2. Germline-derived CDR1 and CDR2 are PRHDT and FYEKMQ (reference sequence). Unmatched junction bases numbered 10, after V lost 0 bases and J lost 1 base. This CDR3 is 18 amino acids long. CDR3 loop: CASSLGWGAGPGTDTQYF. DNA of the CDR3: TGTGCCAGCAGCTTAGGATGGGGAGCGGGGCCCGGCACAGATACGCAGTATTTT.

In regard to this clone: In the same sample, other DNA sequences code for this CDR3. The V call is TRBV5-1, the J call TRBJ2-7; D unresolved. V was clipped by 0 bases and J by 3 bases, with 4 bases between them. The CDR3 is 12 residues long. In germline, CDR1 is SGHRS, CDR2 YFSETQ. The CDR3 spells CASSLGGYEQYF. For the CDR3, the DNA is TGCGCCAGCAGCTTGGGCGGCTACGAGCAGTACTTC.

The chain has TRBV6-1 and TRBJ1-1, with TRBD1 matching over 7 bases. Trimming removed 2 bases from V and 0 bases from J; junction bases left unmatched: 3. The CDR3 sequence is 15 residues long. Germline V gene data show CDR1 as MNHNS and CDR2 as SASEGT. The CDR3 loop reads CASSEYRGLNTEAFF. As DNA, the CDR3 is TGTGCCAGCAGTGAATACAGGGGTCTGAACACTGAAGCTTTCTTT.